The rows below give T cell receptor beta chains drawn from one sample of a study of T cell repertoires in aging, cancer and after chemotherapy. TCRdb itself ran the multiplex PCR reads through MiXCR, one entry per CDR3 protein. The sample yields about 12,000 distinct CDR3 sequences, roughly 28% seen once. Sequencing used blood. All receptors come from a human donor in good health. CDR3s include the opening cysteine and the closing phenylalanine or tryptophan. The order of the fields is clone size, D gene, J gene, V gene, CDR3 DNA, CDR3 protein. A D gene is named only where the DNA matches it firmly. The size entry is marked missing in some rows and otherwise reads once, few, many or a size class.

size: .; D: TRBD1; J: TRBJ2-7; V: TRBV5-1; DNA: TGCGCCAGCAGCCCGACAGGGAATGTGGGCTACGAGCAGTACTTC; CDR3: CASSPTGNVGYEQYF
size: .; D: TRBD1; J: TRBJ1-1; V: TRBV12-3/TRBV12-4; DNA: TGTGCCAGCAGTCCAGGGGGAGACAGGGAAGGGGCTGAAGCTTTCTTT; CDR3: CASSPGGDREGAEAFF
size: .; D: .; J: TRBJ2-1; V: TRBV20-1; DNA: TGCAGTGCTAGCCCGGGACTCGCGGATGAGCAGTTCTTC; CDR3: CSASPGLADEQFF
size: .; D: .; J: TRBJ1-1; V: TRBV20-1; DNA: TGCAGTGCTAGAGGGGGCGACACTGAAGCTTTCTTT; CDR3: CSARGGDTEAFF
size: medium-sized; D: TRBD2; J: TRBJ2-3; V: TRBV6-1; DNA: TGTGCCAGCACCCGGACTAGCGGGGGCGCAGATACGCAGTATTTT; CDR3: CASTRTSGGADTQYF
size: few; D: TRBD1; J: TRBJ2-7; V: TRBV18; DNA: TGTGCCAGCTCACCGACAGGGTTAGGCTACGAGCAGTACTTC; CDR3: CASSPTGLGYEQYF
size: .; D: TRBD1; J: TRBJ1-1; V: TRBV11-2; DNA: TGTGCCAGCAGCCTGGACAGGGGGAGTATGGGGACTGAAGCTTTCTTT; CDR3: CASSLDRGSMGTEAFF
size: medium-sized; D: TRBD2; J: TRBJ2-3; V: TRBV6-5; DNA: TGTGCCAGCAGTAAGAGCGGGGCTAGCACAGATACGCAGTATTTT; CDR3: CASSKSGASTDTQYF
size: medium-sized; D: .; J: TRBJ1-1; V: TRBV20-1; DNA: TGCAGTGCTAGAGATAGGACAGACGAAGCTTTCTTT; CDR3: CSARDRTDEAFF
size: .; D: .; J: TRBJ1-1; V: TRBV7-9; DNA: TGTGCCAGAAGAGAGACACGGAACACTGAAGCTTTCTTT; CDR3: CARRETRNTEAFF
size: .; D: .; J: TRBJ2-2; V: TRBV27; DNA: TGTGCCACTTCCGGTTTGGCCATCCACACCGGGGAGCTGTTTTTT; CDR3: CATSGLAIHTGELFF
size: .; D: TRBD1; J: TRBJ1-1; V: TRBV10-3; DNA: TGTGCCATCAGTCCCCCAAACAGGGGCGGGGGCACTGAAGCTTTCTTT; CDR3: CAISPPNRGGGTEAFF
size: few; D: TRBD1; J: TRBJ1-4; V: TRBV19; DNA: TGTGCCAGTAGTATAGGGACAGGGCACCACGAAAAACTGTTTTTT; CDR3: CASSIGTGHHEKLFF
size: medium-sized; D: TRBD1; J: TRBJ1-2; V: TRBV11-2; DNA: TGTGCCAGCAGCTTAGCTAACAGGGGAAACTATGGCTACACCTTC; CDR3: CASSLANRGNYGYTF
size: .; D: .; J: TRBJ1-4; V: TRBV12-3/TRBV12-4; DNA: TGTGCCAGCAGTCCGGGATTAGAAAAACTGTTTTTT; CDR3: CASSPGLEKLFF
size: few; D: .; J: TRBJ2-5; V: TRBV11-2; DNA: TGTGCCAGCACCTCCTTGCGGGGCCGTCCCGAGACCCAGTACTTC; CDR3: CASTSLRGRPETQYF
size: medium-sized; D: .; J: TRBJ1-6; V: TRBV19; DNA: TGTGCCAGTAGTGAATCAGGCAGCTATAATTCACCCCTCCACTTT; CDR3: CASSESGSYNSPLHF
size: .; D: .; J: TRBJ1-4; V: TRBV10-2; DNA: TGCGCCAGCAGAATAAATGAAAAACTGTTTTTT; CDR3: CASRINEKLFF
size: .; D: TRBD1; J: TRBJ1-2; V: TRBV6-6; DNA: TGTGCCAGCAGTTACGGACAGGGGCGTAGCTATAGCTACACCTTC; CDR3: CASSYGQGRSYSYTF
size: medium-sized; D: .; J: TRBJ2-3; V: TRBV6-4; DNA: TGTGCCAGCAGTGACTCGACGGATGCAGATACGCAGTATTTT; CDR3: CASSDSTDADTQYF
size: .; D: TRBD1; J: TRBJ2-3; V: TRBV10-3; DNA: TGTGCCATCAGTGAGGGAGGGACAGGCAACCTTTGGGCTACAGATACGCAGTATTTT; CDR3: CAISEGGTGNLWATDTQYF
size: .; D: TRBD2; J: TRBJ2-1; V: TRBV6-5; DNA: TGTGCCAGCGGCAACATCGGGGGGGCTAGCCTCAAAATCTTC; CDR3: CASGNIGGASLKIF
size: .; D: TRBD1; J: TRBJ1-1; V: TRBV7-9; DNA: TGTGCCAGCAGAACCGGGACAGGGGTTTTGCGGGCTTTCTTT; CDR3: CASRTGTGVLRAFF
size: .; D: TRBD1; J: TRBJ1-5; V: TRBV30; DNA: TGTGCCTCCGAAGCCAGACAGGGGCAGCCCCAGCATTTT; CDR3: CASEARQGQPQHF
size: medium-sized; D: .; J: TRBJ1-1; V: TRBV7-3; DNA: TGTGCCAGCAGCTTAGGAGGGGTCACTGAAGCTTTCTTT; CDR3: CASSLGGVTEAFF
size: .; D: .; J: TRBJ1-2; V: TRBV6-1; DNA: TGTGCCAGCAGTGATGAGAACCTGGACGACGGATGGTATACCTATGGCTACACCTTC; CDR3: CASSDENLDDGWYTYGYTF
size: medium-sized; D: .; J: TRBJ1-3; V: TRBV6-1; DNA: TGTGCCAGCAGTGTTGGGGCCCTTGGGGGTCAGATCGGGGAATTT; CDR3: CASSVGALGGQIGEF
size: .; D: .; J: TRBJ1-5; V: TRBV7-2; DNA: TGTGCCAGCAGCTTAGGCGTACATGCGGGGCAGCCCCAGCATTTT; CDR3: CASSLGVHAGQPQHF
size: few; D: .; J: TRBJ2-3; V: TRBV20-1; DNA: TGCAGTGCTAGAGCCCGGAGGAGGGGGCGGGTAGATACGCAGTATTTT; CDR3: CSARARRRGRVDTQYF
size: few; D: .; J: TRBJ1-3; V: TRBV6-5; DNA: TGTGCCAGCAGTGAAGATTGGCCAGTAATGAACACCATATATTTT; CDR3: CASSEDWPVMNTIYF
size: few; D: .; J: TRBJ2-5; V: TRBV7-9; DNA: TGTGCCAGCAGCTTAGTGGGGGGAGATCGGACCCAGTACTTC; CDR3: CASSLVGGDRTQYF
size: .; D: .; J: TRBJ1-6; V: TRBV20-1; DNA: TGCAGTGCTACAACCGACACCTACTATAATTCACCCCTCCACTTT; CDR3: CSATTDTYYNSPLHF
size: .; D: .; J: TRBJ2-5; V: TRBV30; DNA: TGTGCCTGGAGGATGGTGGGGACCCAAGAGACCCAGTACTTC; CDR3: CAWRMVGTQETQYF
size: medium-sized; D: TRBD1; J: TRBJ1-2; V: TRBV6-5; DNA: TGTGCCAGCAGTTTGTCCGGGACAGGGAACTATGGCTACACCTTC; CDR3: CASSLSGTGNYGYTF
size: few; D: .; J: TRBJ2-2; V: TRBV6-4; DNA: TGTGCCAGCAGTGGGGGCGGGGAGCTGTTTTTT; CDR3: CASSGGGELFF
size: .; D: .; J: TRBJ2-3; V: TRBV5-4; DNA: TGTGCCAGCAGCTTGGAGACATTGGGCACAGATACGCAGTATTTT; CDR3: CASSLETLGTDTQYF
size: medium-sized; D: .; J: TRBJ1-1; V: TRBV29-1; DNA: TGCAGCGTTGGGGCGGGGGGCTGGGGCACTGAAGCTTTCTTT; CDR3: CSVGAGGWGTEAFF
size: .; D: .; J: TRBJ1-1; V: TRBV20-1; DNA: TGCAGTGCTAGTCTGAGCTACACTGAAGCTTTCTTT; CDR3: CSASLSYTEAFF
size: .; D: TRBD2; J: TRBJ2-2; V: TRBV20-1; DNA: TGCAGTGCTTACGGTAGCGGGGGGAACACCGGGGAGCTGTTTTTT; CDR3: CSAYGSGGNTGELFF
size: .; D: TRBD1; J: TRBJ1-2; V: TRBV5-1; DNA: TGCGCCAGCAGCGGGGGACAGGGGGCGACGGGCTATGGCTACACCTTC; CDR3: CASSGGQGATGYGYTF
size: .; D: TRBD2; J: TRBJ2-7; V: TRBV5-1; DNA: TGCGCCAGCAGCAAAGGACTAGCGGTTGCCTACGAGCAGTACTTC; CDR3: CASSKGLAVAYEQYF
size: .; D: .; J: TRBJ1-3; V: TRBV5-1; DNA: TGCGCCAGCAGCGCGGGACCCTCTGGAAACACCATATATTTT; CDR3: CASSAGPSGNTIYF
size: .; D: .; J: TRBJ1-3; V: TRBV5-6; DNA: TGTGCCAGCAGAGACCAATCCGTCTCTGGAAACACCATATATTTT; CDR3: CASRDQSVSGNTIYF
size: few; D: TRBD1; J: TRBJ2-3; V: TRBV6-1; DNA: TGTGCCAGCTGCCCCGGGACAGGGGTGCGGGTCGGCACAGATACGCAGTATTTT; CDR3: CASCPGTGVRVGTDTQYF
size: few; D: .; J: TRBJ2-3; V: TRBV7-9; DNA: TGTGCCAGCACCGGGACACTACCGGCCAGGGATACGCAGTATTTT; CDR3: CASTGTLPARDTQYF
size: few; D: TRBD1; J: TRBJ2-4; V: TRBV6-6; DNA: TGTGCCAGCAGCACAGGGGCCGAAAACATTCAGTACTTC; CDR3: CASSTGAENIQYF
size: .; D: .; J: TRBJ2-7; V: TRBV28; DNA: TGTGCCAGCAGTTTAGGCGGGCCCCGGGAGCAGTACTTC; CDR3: CASSLGGPREQYF
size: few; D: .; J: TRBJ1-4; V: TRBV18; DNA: TGTGCCAGCTCACCACCGAGTGGAGTAGGTGAAAAACTGTTTTTT; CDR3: CASSPPSGVGEKLFF
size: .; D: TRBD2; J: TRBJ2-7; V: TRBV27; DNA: TGTGCCAGCAGTTTAGGTGGGACTAGCGGGGCGATAAGCTCCTACGAGCAGTACTTC; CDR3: CASSLGGTSGAISSYEQYF
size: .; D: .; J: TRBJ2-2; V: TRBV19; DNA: TGTGCCAGTACCTCCTCGGCAGCGGCCGGGGTAAACACCGGGGAGCTGTTTTTT; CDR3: CASTSSAAAGVNTGELFF
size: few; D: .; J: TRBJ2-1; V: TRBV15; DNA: TGTGCCACCACCCCCCTCGGGGGTAGCTCCTACAATGAGCAGTTCTTC; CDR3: CATTPLGGSSYNEQFF
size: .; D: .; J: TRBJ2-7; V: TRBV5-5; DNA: TGCGCCAGCAGTCGAGGGGCCAGCGAAGGCTACGAGCAGTACTTC; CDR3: CASSRGASEGYEQYF
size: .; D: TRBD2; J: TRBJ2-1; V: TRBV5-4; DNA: TGTGCCAGCAGCTTGACGGCGGGGGGCCTTCTTGAGCAGTTCTTC; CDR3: CASSLTAGGLLEQFF
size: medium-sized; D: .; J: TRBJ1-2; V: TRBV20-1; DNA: TGCAGTGCTAGGGGGGACTATGGCTACACCTTC; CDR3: CSARGDYGYTF
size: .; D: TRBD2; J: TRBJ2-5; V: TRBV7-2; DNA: TGTGCCAGCAGCTTAGGGGGGACTAGCGGGCAAGAGACCCAGTACTTC; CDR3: CASSLGGTSGQETQYF